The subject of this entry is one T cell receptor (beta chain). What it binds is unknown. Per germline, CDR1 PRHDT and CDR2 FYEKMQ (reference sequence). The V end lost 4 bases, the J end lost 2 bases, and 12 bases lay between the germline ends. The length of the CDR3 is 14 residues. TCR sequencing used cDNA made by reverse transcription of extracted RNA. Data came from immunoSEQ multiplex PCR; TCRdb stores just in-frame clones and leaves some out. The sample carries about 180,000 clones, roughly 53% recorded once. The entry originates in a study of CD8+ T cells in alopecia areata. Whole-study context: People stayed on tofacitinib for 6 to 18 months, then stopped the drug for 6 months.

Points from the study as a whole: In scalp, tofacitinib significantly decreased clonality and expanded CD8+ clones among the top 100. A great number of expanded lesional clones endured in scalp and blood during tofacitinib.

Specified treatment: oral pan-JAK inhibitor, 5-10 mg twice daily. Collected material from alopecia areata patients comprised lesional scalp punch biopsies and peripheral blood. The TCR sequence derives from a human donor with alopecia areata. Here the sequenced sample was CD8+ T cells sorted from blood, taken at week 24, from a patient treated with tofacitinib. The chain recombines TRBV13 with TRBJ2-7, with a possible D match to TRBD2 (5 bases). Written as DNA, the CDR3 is TGTGCCAGCAGCTCCTCGAGAGCGGCCTACGAGCAGTACTTC. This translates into CASSSSRAAYEQYF.